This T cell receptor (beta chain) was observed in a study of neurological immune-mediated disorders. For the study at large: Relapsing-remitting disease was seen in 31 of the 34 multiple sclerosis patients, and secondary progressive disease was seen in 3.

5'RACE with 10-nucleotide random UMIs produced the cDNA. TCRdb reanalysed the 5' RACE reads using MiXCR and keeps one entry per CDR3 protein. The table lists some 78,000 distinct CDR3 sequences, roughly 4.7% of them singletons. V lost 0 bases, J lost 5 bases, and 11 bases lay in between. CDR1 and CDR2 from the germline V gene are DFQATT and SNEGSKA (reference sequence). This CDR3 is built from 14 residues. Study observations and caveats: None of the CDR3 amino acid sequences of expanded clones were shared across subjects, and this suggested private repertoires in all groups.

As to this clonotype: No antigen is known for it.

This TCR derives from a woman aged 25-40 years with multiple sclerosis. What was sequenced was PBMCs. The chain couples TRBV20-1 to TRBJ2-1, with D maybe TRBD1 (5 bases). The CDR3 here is CSARDLGRDNEQFF. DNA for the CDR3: TGCAGTGCTAGAGATCTCGGCAGGGACAATGAGCAGTTCTTC.